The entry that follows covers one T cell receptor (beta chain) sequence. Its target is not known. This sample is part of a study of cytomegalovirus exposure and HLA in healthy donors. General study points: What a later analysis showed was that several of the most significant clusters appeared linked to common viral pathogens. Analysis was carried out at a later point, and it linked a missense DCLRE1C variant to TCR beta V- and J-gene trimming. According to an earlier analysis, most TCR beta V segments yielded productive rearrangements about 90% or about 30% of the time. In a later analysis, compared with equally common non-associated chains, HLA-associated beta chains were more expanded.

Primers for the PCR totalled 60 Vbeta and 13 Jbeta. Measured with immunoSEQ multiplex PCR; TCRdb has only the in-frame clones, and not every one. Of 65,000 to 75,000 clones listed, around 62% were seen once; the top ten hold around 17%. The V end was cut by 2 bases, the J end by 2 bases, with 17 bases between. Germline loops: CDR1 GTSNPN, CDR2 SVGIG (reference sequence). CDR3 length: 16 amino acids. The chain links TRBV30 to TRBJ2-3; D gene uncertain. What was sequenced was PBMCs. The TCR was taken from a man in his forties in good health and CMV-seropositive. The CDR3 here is CAWSNEASTYTDTQYF. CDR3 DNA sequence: TGTGCCTGGAGTAATGAGGCTTCGACCTACACAGATACGCAGTATTTT.